The 22 T cell receptor beta chains given below trace back to one sample, sequenced in a study of T-cell reconstitution after alpha-beta-depleted transplantation in children. Preparation of the TCRbeta library involved a method that used unique molecular identifiers. TCRdb redid the calling of the PCR reads with MiXCR, one entry per CDR3 protein. Of some 500,000 distinct CDR3 sequences listed, around 17% are singletons. Sequences were derived from PBMCs from the stem cell graft donor, sampled from the stem cell graft. These TCRs come from a human donor who donated a stem cell graft to a child with acute lymphoblastic leukemia.

This clonotype has more than one count but fewer than ten. The chain carries TRBV9 and TRBJ1-3; TRBD1 might be the D (5 bases). This CDR3 comprises 16 residues. Germline CDR1 and CDR2: SGDLS and YYNGEE. Trimming left V 4 bases short and J 0 bases short, with 14 bases between. CDR3 in amino acids: CASSPGGASSGNTIYF. In nucleotides, the CDR3 is TGTGCCAGCAGCCCGGGGGGAGCGAGCTCTGGAAACACCATATATTTT.

Comment on this clonotype: The junction departs from germline at one end; a sequencing error may be responsible. V is TRBV10-1 and J is TRBJ2-3; no clear D. This CDR3 spans 14 amino acids. In germline, CDR1 is WNHNN, CDR2 SYGVQD (reference sequence). As DNA, the CDR3 is TGCGCCAGCAGTGATCTGGGCTACACAGATACGCAGTATTTC. Translation gives CASSDLGYTDTQYF.

The V and J genes are TRBV27 and TRBJ1-4; D uncertain. Trimming stripped 5 bases from V and 0 bases from J, with 13 bases between. Per germline, CDR1 MNHEY and CDR2 SMNVEV (reference sequence). CDR3 length: 16 residues. DNA for the CDR3: TGTGCCAGCAGTCCTGAGACCGGTGCAACTAATGAAAAACTGTTTTTT. Translated, it gives CASSPETGATNEKLFF.

This clonotype was seen only a few times. The CDR3 loop is CSAPGVLPSYEQYF. As DNA, the CDR3 is TGCAGTGCGCCCGGGGTTCTTCCCTCCTACGAGCAGTACTTC. V usage is TRBV20-1 and J usage is TRBJ2-7; tentative D call: TRBD2 (5 bases). Per the germline V gene, CDR1 is DFQATT and CDR2 is SNEGSKA (reference sequence). The CDR3 runs 14 residues. V shed 6 bases and J shed 0 bases, with 15 bases lying between them.

This clonotype was seen a few times. The chain is built from TRBV29-1 and TRBJ1-1, with D tentatively TRBD1 (6 bases). This CDR3 region has 14 residues. The V gene lost 4 bases and the J gene lost 5 bases, with 17 bases spanning the gap. CDR1 is SQVTM, CDR2 ANQGSEA, per germline. The CDR3 region has the DNA TGCAGCGTTGTAAGGGGGGCAAAAGGAACTGAAGCTTTCTTT. Its protein is CSVVRGAKGTEAFF.

This clonotype was counted a few times. The chain's CDR3 is CASSRPTTGTSGPKPYEQYF. CDR3 sequence (DNA): TGTGCCAGCAGCCGACCTACCACCGGGACTAGCGGTCCAAAGCCCTACGAGCAGTACTTC. The chain joins TRBV6-2 or TRBV6-3 to TRBJ2-7, with 11 bases fitting TRBD2. V was pared by 6 bases and J by 2 bases, with 21 bases of the junction left unmatched. The germline CDR1 and CDR2 sequences are MNHEY and SVGEGT. The CDR3 sequence is 20 residues long.

The chain is built from TRBV5-1 and TRBJ1-5; D is perhaps TRBD1 (6 bases). V was pared by 7 bases and J by 0 bases, with 14 bases between. The germline V gene has CDR1 SGHRS and CDR2 YFSETQ. This CDR3 is 15 amino acids long. The CDR3 region is CASGPNRDSNQPQHF. CDR3 DNA: TGCGCCAGCGGCCCGAACAGGGATAGCAATCAGCCCCAGCATTTT.

The V gene is TRBV4-1, the J gene TRBJ2-1; no firm D call. Germline CDR1 and CDR2: MGHRA and YSYEKL. This CDR3 has 12 residues. V lost 0 bases, J lost 12 bases, and 9 bases lay in between. CDR3 amino acids: CASSQDLRSQFF. The CDR3 DNA sequence: TGCGCCAGCAGCCAAGATCTACGATCGCAGTTCTTC.

This chain uses TRBV10-3 with TRBJ2-7; no definite D call. There are 13 residues in the CDR3. Germline lookup yields CDR1 ENHRY and CDR2 SYGVKD. The V gene lost 9 bases and the J gene lost 3 bases, with 15 bases spanning the gap. The CDR3 DNA is TGTGCCATTCGACTCTCTGAAGGCTACGAGCAGTACTTC. Protein product: CAIRLSEGYEQYF.

This clonotype was counted ten times or more. V is TRBV5-6 and J is TRBJ1-1; D is uncertain. CDR3 length: 13 residues. Germline V CDR1 and CDR2: SGHDT, YYEEEE. Between the trimmed V and J ends, which lost 2 bases and 0 bases, there was a span of 5 bases. CDR3 nucleotide sequence: TGTGCCAGCAGCTTACAGATGAACACTGAAGCTTTCTTT. It codes for CASSLQMNTEAFF. Complete variable domain (other parts from reference TRBV5-6 and TRBJ1-1): DAGVTQSPTHLIKTRGQQVTLRCSPKSGHDTVSWYQQALGQGPQFIFQYYEEEERQRGNFPDRFSGHQFPNYSSELNVNALLLGDSALYLCASSLQMNTEAFFGQGTRLTVV.

This clonotype showed up just a few times. The gene calls are TRBV20-1 and TRBJ2-5, with TRBD2 matching over 7 bases. The germline CDR1 and CDR2 sequences are DFQATT and SNEGSKA (reference sequence). After removal of 5 bases from V and 5 bases from J, the junction contained 14 bases not matched to a gene. CDR3 length: 15 amino acids. The CDR3 is CSAGTVGAGVETQYF. In DNA form, the CDR3 reads TGCAGTGCTGGCACCGTTGGGGCGGGAGTGGAGACCCAGTACTTC.

This clonotype was observed a handful of times. The chain employs TRBV20-1 and TRBJ1-2; the D is unclear. Trimming shortened V by 0 bases and J by 8 bases, and 16 bases separated the two germline ends. CDR3 size: 14 residues. Germline V gene sequence: CDR1 DFQATT, CDR2 SNEGSKA (reference sequence). The CDR3 DNA reads TGCAGTGCTAGAGAAGGAGCCGTAGTAGCAGGCTACACCTTC. It encodes CSAREGAVVAGYTF.

V gene TRBV15 combines with J gene TRBJ1-2, with D unclear. The germline gives CDR1 LNHNV, CDR2 YYDKDF (reference sequence). The CDR3 contains 17 residues. The V gene lost 3 bases and the J gene lost 4 bases, with 21 bases spanning the gap. As DNA, the CDR3 is TGTGCCACCAGCAGCCCCGAGGGCCTCCAGGTGGGCTATGGCTACACCTTC. This gives the protein CATSSPEGLQVGYGYTF.

This chain uses TRBV5-1 with TRBJ2-1; 7 bases match TRBD2. The V gene end was trimmed by 0 bases and the J gene end by 14 bases; junction bases not matched to a gene: 8. The CDR3 contains 13 residues. In germline, CDR1 is SGHRS, CDR2 YFSETQ. In DNA, the CDR3 is TGCGCCAGCAGCTTGGAGGCGGGACTACAAGAGTTCTTC. Its protein is CASSLEAGLQEFF.

This clonotype was recorded at least ten times. This chain connects TRBV29-1 to TRBJ2-1; 16 nucleotides line up with TRBD2. The germline CDR1 and CDR2 sequences are SQVTM and ANQGSEA. V was clipped by 4 bases and J by 3 bases; unmatched bases: 3. This CDR3 region has 16 residues. This chain's CDR3 is CSVGGTSGRVYNEQFF. CDR3 sequence (DNA): TGCAGCGTTGGGGGGACTAGCGGGAGGGTCTACAATGAGCAGTTCTTC.

This clonotype appeared many times. V and J are TRBV29-1 and TRBJ2-1; possibly TRBD2 for D (6 bases). CDR3 length equals 14 residues. CDR1 and CDR2 (germline): SQVTM, ANQGSEA. The V end was cut by 2 bases, the J end by 5 bases, with 13 bases between. DNA for the CDR3: TGCAGCGTTGAAAAAGGGGAGGTTAACAATGAGCAGTTCTTC. Its protein is CSVEKGEVNNEQFF.

This clonotype occurred a few times. The genes are TRBV19 and TRBJ2-1, with 7 nucleotides matching TRBD2. CDR1 is LNHDA, CDR2 SQIVND, per germline (reference sequence). This CDR3 has 15 residues. V trimming: 3 bases; J trimming: 7 bases; junction bases outside the gene matches: 9. In DNA, the CDR3 is TGTGCCAGTAGTATTCGGAGCGGGACGTTAAATGAGCAGTTCTTC. This sequence encodes CASSIRSGTLNEQFF.

This clonotype was counted between two and nine times. For the CDR3, the DNA is TGCAGTGCTAGAGGTCCGGGACGGAATACTTATAGCAATCAGCCCCAGCATTTT. Its translation: CSARGPGRNTYSNQPQHF. The genes are TRBV20-1 and TRBJ1-5; maybe TRBD1 (5 bases). CDR3 length equals 18 residues. Germline V gene sequence: CDR1 DFQATT, CDR2 SNEGSKA (reference sequence). Trimming left V 1 base short and J 0 bases short, with 19 bases between.

This clonotype appeared a few times. The CDR3 DNA reads TGCGCCAGCAGACCTACGACTCAGGGGGAAAACATTCAGTACTTC. This encodes CASRPTTQGENIQYF. The V gene is TRBV4-1, the J gene TRBJ2-4; TRBD1 matches 7 bases. The ends lost 6 bases at V and 5 bases at J; junction bases unmatched: 10. Germline values: CDR1 MGHRA, CDR2 YSYEKL. There are 15 residues in the CDR3.

CDR3: CASSLLSTSAEAFF. In DNA, the CDR3 is TGTGCCAGCAGTTTGCTATCCACGAGCGCTGAAGCTTTCTTT. The chain uses TRBV27 and TRBJ1-1; no definite D call. Trimming removed 3 bases from V and 6 bases from J, with 14 bases in between. The CDR3 consists of 14 residues. Germline V gene lookup returns CDR1 MNHEY and CDR2 SMNVEV (reference sequence).

There are a few counts of this clonotype. The V call is TRBV27, the J call TRBJ2-3; the match to TRBD2 covers 12 bases. Germline V gives CDR1 MNHEY, CDR2 SMNVEV (reference sequence). This CDR3 has 14 amino acids. V dropped 5 bases and J dropped 7; count of bases not matched to a gene: 4. The CDR3 coding sequence is TGTGCCAGCAGTCCGGGACTAGCGGGCAATACGCAGTATTTT. Its translation is CASSPGLAGNTQYF.

This clonotype was observed a handful of times. This chain joins TRBV10-1 and TRBJ2-7, with 10 bases aligning to TRBD1. The CDR3 spans 16 residues. V trimming: 3 bases; J trimming: 3 bases; junction bases outside the gene matches: 8. Germline CDR1 is WNHNN and CDR2 is SYGVQD (reference sequence). CDR3 nucleotide sequence: TGCGCCAGCAGTGATTCCGGGACAGGGGCGATCTACGAGCAGTACTTC. Translation: CASSDSGTGAIYEQYF.